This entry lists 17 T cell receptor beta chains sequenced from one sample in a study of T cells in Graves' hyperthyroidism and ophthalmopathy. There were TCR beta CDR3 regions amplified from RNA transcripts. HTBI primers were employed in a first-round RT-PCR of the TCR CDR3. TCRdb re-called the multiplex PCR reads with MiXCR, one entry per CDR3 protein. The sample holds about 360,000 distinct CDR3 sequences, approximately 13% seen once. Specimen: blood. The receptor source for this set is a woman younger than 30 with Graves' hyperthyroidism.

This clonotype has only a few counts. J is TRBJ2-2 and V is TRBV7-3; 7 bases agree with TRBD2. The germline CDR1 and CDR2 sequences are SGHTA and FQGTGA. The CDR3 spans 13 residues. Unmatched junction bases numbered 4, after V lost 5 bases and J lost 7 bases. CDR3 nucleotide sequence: TGTGCCAGCAGCCCCTGGGAGGGCGGGGAGCTGTTTTTT. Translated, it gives CASSPWEGGELFF.

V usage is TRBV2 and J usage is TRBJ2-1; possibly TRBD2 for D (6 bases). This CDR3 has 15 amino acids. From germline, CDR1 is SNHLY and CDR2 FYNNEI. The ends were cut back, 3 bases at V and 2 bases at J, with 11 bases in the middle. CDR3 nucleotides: TGTGCCAGCAGTGATAGCGGACGACCCTACAATGAGCAGTTCTTC. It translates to CASSDSGRPYNEQFF.

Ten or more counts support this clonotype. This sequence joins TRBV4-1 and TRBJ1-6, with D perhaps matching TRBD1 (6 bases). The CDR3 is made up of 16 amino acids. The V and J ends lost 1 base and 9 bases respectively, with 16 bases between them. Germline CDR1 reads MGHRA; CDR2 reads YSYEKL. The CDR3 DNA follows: TGCGCCAGCAGCCAAGCGAGGACAGATAACCGTTCACCCCTCCACTTT. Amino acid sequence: CASSQARTDNRSPLHF.

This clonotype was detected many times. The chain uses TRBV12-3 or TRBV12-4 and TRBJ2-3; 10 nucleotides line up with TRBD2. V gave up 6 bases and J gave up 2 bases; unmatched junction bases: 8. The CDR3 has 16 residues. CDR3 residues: CASSRRAGGPTDTQYF. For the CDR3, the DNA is TGTGCCAGCAGCCGCAGAGCGGGGGGGCCCACAGATACGCAGTATTTT.

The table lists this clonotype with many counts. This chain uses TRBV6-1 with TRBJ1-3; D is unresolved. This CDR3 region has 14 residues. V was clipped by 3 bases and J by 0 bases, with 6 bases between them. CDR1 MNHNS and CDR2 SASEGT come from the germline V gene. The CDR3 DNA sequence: TGTGCCAGCAGTGATGGTAGCTCTGGAAACACCATATATTTT. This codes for CASSDGSSGNTIYF.

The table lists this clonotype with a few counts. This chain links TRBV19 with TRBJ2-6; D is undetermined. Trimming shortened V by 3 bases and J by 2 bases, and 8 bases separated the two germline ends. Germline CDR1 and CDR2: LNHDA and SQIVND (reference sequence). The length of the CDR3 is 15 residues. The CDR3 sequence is CASSIERAGANVLTF. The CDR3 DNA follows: TGTGCCAGTAGTATTGAAAGGGCTGGGGCCAACGTCCTGACTTTC. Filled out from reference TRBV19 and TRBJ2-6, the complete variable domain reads DGGITQSPKYLFRKEGQNVTLSCEQNLNHDAMYWYRQDPGQGLRLIYYSQIVNDFQKGDIAEGYSVSREKKESFPLTVTSAQKNPTAFYLCASSIERAGANVLTFGAGSRLTVL.

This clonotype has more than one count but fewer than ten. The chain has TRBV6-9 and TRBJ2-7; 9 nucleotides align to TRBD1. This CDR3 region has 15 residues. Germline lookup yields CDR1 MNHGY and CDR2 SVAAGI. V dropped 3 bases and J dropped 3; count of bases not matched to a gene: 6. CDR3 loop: CASSYQSGQGYEQYF. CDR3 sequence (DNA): TGTGCCAGCAGTTACCAGTCGGGACAGGGCTACGAGCAGTACTTC.

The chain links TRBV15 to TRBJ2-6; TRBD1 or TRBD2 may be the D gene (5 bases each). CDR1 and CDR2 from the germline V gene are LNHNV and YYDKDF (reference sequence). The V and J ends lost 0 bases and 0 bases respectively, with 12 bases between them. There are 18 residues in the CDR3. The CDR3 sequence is CATSRDRWDLSGANVLTF. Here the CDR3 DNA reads TGTGCCACCAGCAGAGATAGATGGGACCTCTCTGGGGCCAACGTCCTGACTTTC.

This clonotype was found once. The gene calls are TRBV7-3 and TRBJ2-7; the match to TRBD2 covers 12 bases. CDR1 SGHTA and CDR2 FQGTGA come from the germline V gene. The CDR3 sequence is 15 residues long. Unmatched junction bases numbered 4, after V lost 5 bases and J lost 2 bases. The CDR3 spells CASSVTSGGPYEQYF. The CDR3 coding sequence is TGTGCCAGCAGCGTGACTAGCGGGGGACCCTACGAGCAGTACTTC.

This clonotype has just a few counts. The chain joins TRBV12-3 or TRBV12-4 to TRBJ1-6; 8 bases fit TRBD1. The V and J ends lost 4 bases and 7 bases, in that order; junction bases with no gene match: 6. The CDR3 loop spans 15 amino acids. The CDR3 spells CASSSSRGRNSPLHF. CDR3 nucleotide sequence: TGTGCCAGCAGTTCCTCCAGGGGGCGAAATTCACCCCTCCACTTT.

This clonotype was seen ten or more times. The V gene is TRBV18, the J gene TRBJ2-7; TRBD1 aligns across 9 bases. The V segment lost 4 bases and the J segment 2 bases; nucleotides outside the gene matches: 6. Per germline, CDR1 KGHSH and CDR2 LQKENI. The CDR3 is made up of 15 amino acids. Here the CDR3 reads CASSLTGQGTYEQYF. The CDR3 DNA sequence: TGTGCCAGCTCACTAACAGGACAGGGGACCTACGAGCAGTACTTC.

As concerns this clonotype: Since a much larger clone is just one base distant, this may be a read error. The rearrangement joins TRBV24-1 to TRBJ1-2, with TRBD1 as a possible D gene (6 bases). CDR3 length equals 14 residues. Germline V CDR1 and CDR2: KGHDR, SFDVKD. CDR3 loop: CATSEHGQNYGYSF. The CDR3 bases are TGTGCCACCAGTGAACACGGACAGAACTATGGCTACAGCTTC.

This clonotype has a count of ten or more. This CDR3 reads CASSGRQGSRRSNQPQHF. The CDR3 bases are TGTGCCAGCAGTGGACGACAGGGTAGCCGTAGGAGCAATCAGCCCCAGCATTTT. The V call is TRBV6-2 or TRBV6-3, the J call TRBJ1-5; 7 bases align to TRBD1. This CDR3 has 18 amino acids. Trimming removed 5 bases from V and 1 base from J; junction bases left unmatched: 14. Germline V gene lookup returns CDR1 MNHEY and CDR2 SVGEGT.

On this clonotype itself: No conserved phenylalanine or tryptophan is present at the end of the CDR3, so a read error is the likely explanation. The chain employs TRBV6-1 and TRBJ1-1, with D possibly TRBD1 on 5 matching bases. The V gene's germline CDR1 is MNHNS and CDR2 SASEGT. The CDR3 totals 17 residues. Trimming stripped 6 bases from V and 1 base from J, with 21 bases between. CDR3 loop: CASSGREGQSKNTEAFS. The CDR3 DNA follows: TGTGCCAGCAGCGGGAGGGAGGGGCAAAGCAAGAACACTGAAGCTTTCTCT.

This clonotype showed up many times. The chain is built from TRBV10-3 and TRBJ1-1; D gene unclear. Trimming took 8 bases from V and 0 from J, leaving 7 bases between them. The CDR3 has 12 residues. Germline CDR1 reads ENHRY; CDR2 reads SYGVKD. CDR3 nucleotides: TGTGCCATCGCGGGGATGAACACTGAAGCTTTCTTT. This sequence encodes CAIAGMNTEAFF.

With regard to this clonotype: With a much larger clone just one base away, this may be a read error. CDR3 sequence: CASSTGTSGAPEQFF. CDR3 in DNA: TGTGCCAGCAGTACTGGGACTAGCGGGGCCCCCGAGCAGTTCTTC. The chain has TRBV6-2 or TRBV6-3 and TRBJ2-1; 13 nucleotides line up with TRBD2. The V segment lost 5 bases and the J segment 10 bases; nucleotides outside the gene matches: 8. The CDR3 length is 15 residues. Germline lookup yields CDR1 MNHEY and CDR2 SVGEGT.

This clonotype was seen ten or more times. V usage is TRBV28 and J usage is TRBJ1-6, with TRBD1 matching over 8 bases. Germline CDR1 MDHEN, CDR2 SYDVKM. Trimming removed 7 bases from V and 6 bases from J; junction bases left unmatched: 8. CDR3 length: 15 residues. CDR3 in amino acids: CASTKRTGPNSPLHF. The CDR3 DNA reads TGTGCCAGCACAAAGAGGACAGGGCCTAATTCACCCCTCCACTTT. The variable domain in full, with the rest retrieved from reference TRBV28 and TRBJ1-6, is DVKVTQSSRYLVKRTGEKVFLECVQDMDHENMFWYRQDPGLGLRLIYFSYDVKMKEKGDIPEGYSVSREKKERFSLILESASTNQTSMYLCASTKRTGPNSPLHFGNGTRLTVT.